This T cell receptor (beta chain) was identified in a study of cytomegalovirus exposure and HLA in healthy donors. Study observations and caveats: Most CMV-associated TCR beta chains were later found to appear HLA-restricted.

On this clone: Antigen specificity is unknown.

CDR3 length: 14 amino acids. Germline lookup yields CDR1 ENHRY and CDR2 SYGVKD. V lost 2 bases to trimming and J lost 7 bases; unmatched junction nucleotides: 7. This PCR relied on a set of 60 Vbeta primers and 13 Jbeta primers. Profiling relied on immunoSEQ multiplex PCR, and the TCRdb table lists in-frame clones only, not all of them. The data contain about 140,000 clones, more than 60% of them singletons. The clonotype was recovered from a woman in her forties or fifties in good health and CMV-seropositive. The sequencing input was PBMCs. This chain links TRBV10-3 with TRBJ2-7; TRBD1 agrees at 8 bases. The CDR3 sequence is CAISEGQGSWEQYF. CDR3 sequence (DNA): TGTGCCATCAGTGAGGGACAGGGTTCGTGGGAGCAGTACTTC.